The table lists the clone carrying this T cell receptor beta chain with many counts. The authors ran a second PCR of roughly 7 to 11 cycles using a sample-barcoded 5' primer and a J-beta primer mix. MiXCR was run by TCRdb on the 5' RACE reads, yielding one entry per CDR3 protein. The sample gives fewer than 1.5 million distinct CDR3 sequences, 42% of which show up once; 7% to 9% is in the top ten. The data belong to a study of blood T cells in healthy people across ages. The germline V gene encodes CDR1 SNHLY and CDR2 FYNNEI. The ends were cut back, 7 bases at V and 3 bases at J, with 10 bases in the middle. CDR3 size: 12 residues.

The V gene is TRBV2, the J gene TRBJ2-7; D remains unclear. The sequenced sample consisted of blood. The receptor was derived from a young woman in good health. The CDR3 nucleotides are TGTGCCAGCACGGTCAGAGACTACGAGCAGTACTTC. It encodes CASTVRDYEQYF.